The 12 T cell receptor beta chains listed next were all sequenced from one sample in a study of blood T cell repertoires in COVID-19. TCRdb keeps only in-frame clones here, not all; method: immunoSEQ multiplex PCR. Found here are some 200,000 clones, roughly nine tenths of them singletons; the top ten hold about 2.2%. Specimen: peripheral blood. The receptors originated from a woman between 45 and 60 years old with acute or convalescent COVID-19.

This chain uses TRBV27 with TRBJ2-7; 11 bases match TRBD2. Trimming cost V 4 bases and J 12 bases; bases outside gene matches: 5. Germline V gene sequence: CDR1 MNHEY, CDR2 SMNVEV (reference sequence). This CDR3 has 12 residues. This chain's CDR3 is CASSSPGTSGYF. The CDR3 bases are TGTGCCAGCAGTTCCCCCGGGACTAGCGGGTACTTC.

The chain carries TRBV19 and TRBJ2-4; TRBD1 aligns across 8 bases. V trimming: 0 bases; J trimming: 4 bases; junction bases outside the gene matches: 2. Looked up from germline, CDR1 is LNHDA and CDR2 is SQIVND (reference sequence). There are 15 residues in the CDR3. CDR3 bases: TGTGCCAGTAGTATAGATGGGACAGGAAAAAACATTCAGTACTTC. Residues: CASSIDGTGKNIQYF.

The chain combines TRBV7-2 with TRBJ2-2; TRBD2 matches at 12 bases. Trimming took 3 bases from V and 3 from J; bases not matched to a gene: 2. Germline V gives CDR1 SGHTA, CDR2 FQGNSA. The CDR3 is 16 amino acids. The CDR3 here is CASSFRLAGDTGELFF. The CDR3 DNA reads TGTGCCAGCAGCTTTAGACTAGCGGGGGACACCGGGGAGCTGTTTTTT.

The V gene is TRBV14, the J gene TRBJ2-3; D may be TRBD2 (5 bases). The CDR3 runs 14 residues. Germline CDR1 is SGHDN and CDR2 is FVKESK. Trimming shortened V by 1 base and J by 4 bases, and 9 bases separated the two germline ends. Here the CDR3 reads CASSQVRVPDTQYF. The DNA of the CDR3 is TGTGCCAGCAGCCAAGTGAGGGTTCCAGATACGCAGTATTTT.

The CDR3 loop is CASSFGAMNTEAFF. The CDR3 coding sequence is TGTGCCAGCAGCTTTGGAGCCATGAACACTGAAGCTTTCTTT. The chain recombines TRBV7-9 with TRBJ1-1; no definite D call. This CDR3 has 14 amino acids. Germline V gene sequence: CDR1 SEHNR, CDR2 FQNEAQ (reference sequence). V lost 3 bases to trimming and J lost 0 bases, with 8 bases between them.

The chain recombines TRBV5-4 with TRBJ2-7, with TRBD2 matching over 7 bases. CDR1 and CDR2 from the germline V gene are SGHNT and YYREEE (reference sequence). Trimming took 2 bases from V and 3 from J; bases not matched to a gene: 8. The CDR3 loop spans 15 amino acids. CDR3 bases: TGTGCCAGCAGCTTATCGGGGCTAGCGGACTACGAGCAGTACTTC. It codes for CASSLSGLADYEQYF.

This sequence joins TRBV5-1 and TRBJ2-7; weak D call: TRBD1 (5 bases). Germline CDR1 and CDR2: SGHRS and YFSETQ. This CDR3 spans 15 amino acids. The V and J ends lost 4 bases and 5 bases respectively, with 19 bases between them. CDR3 in DNA: TGCGCCAGCAGCCTTGGGTGGCAGGGTACCGACGAGCAGTACTTC. Amino acids: CASSLGWQGTDEQYF. Variable domain in full (rest from reference TRBV5-1 and TRBJ2-7): KAGVTQTPRYLIKTRGQQVTLSCSPISGHRSVSWYQQTPGQGLQFLFEYFSETQRNKGNFPGRFSGRQFSNSRSEMNVSTLELGDSALYLCASSLGWQGTDEQYFGPGTRLTVT.

CDR3 DNA sequence: TGTGCCGCGGGGAAGGTGGGCAATGAGCAGTTCTTC. Its protein product is CAAGKVGNEQFF. V is TRBV6-5 and J is TRBJ2-1; maybe TRBD2 (6 bases). CDR1 is MNHEY, CDR2 SVGAGI, per germline. The germline V and J ends were trimmed by 11 bases and 6 bases, with 14 bases remaining between them. The CDR3 length is 12 residues.

The chain has TRBV30 and TRBJ2-1; TRBD2 aligns across 8 bases. J was trimmed by 9 bases and V by 0 bases; bases with no gene match: 7. This CDR3 has 14 amino acids. Germline V gene lookup returns CDR1 GTSNPN and CDR2 SVGIG (reference sequence). CDR3 nucleotides: TGTGCCTGGAGTGTCGAAGGACTAGCAAGTGAGCAGTTCTTC. Its protein product is CAWSVEGLASEQFF.

The chain has TRBV9 and TRBJ2-3, with 12 bases that match TRBD2. Germline V gene sequence: CDR1 SGDLS, CDR2 YYNGEE. The ends lost 0 bases at V and 4 bases at J; junction bases unmatched: 9. The CDR3 contains 18 residues. Written as DNA, the CDR3 is TGTGCCAGCAGCGTAGGACTAGCGGGAGATTCTCTCCCAGATACGCAGTATTTT. Protein: CASSVGLAGDSLPDTQYF.

The rearrangement uses TRBV27 and TRBJ2-5; D gene unclear. The germline gives CDR1 MNHEY, CDR2 SMNVEV (reference sequence). The CDR3 extends over 14 amino acids. Trimming stripped 6 bases from V and 0 bases from J, with 11 bases between. The CDR3 DNA reads TGTGCCAGCAGCCAGACACTGTACCAAGAGACCCAGTACTTC. Its translation: CASSQTLYQETQYF.

This clone has a handful of counts. This sequence joins TRBV3-1 (or the pseudogene TRBV3-2) and TRBJ2-7; 7 nucleotides line up with TRBD1. Germline V gene lookup returns CDR1 LGHDT and CDR2 YNNKEL (reference sequence). The CDR3 runs 17 residues. Trimming removed 2 bases from V and 0 bases from J; junction bases left unmatched: 10. CDR3 coding DNA: TGTGCCAGCAGCCAACCACAGGGGAAAGGGAGCTCCTACGAGCAGTACTTC. Its protein is CASSQPQGKGSSYEQYF.